This entry describes one T cell receptor (beta chain). Its matching antigen is unknown. The data were taken from a study of cytomegalovirus exposure and HLA in healthy donors. V lost 0 bases, J lost 5 bases, and 12 bases lay in between. This CDR3 has 15 residues. Germline CDR1 SGHRS, CDR2 YFSETQ. PCR involved 60 Vbeta and 13 Jbeta primers. Profiling relied on immunoSEQ multiplex PCR, and the TCRdb table lists in-frame clones only, not all of them. Counted here are a few hundred thousand clones, about 86% occurring once; the ten biggest clones make up less than 9%. Regarding the study as a whole: TCR beta V- and J-gene trimming, according to a later analysis, was linked to a missense DCLRE1C variant. In a later analysis, specific HLA alleles were associated with about 18,000 TCR beta sequences at a 0.05 false discovery rate.

The sequenced sample consisted of PBMCs. This sequence was found in a woman aged 55-75 years in good health and CMV-seropositive. The chain couples TRBV5-1 to TRBJ1-3; a possible D gene is TRBD1 (5 bases). The CDR3 region is CASSLAGGRRNTIYF. CDR3 nucleotides: TGCGCCAGCAGCTTGGCCGGGGGTCGAAGAAACACCATATATTTT.